This TCR beta chain emerged from a study of cytotoxic CD8 clonotypes in ibrutinib-treated CLL. Points from the study as a whole: Progressing patients had sampling times that differed from those of sustained-remission patients.

Deep sequencing aimed at 1 in 200,000 to 1 in 1 million T cells' resolution. Libraries were prepared by immunoSEQ multiplex PCR; TCRdb keeps only in-frame clonotypes and omits some of them. The data hold 160,000 or so clones, with 84% observed a single time. Genomic DNA (about 2 micrograms) was obtained from cryopreserved PBMCs for construction of TCR beta libraries. Concerning this clone: What it recognizes is unknown.

The V gene's germline CDR1 is KGHSH and CDR2 LQKENI. The CDR3 loop spans 15 amino acids. The V end was cut by 6 bases, the J end by 0 bases, with 15 bases between. The V and J genes are TRBV18 and TRBJ2-7; either TRBD1 or TRBD2 may supply D (5 bases each). The sequences come from PBMCs, collected after 24 months of ibrutinib treatment. This TCR derives from a human donor with chronic lymphocytic leukemia. In nucleotides, the CDR3 is TGTGCCAGCTCTCACCAGGGACCGAGCTCCTACGAGCAGTACTTC. Amino acids: CASSHQGPSSYEQYF.